These T cell receptor beta chains were read from a single sample in a study of T cell repertoires in ileal Crohn's disease. The repertoire was sequenced with immunoSEQ multiplex PCR; TCRdb's copy has only in-frame clones and lacks some. The sample has approximately 27,000 clones, about three quarters seen once. Sequenced input: ileal tissue. The receptor set was obtained from an adult with Crohn's disease. The CDR3 runs from the conserved cysteine through the conserved F or W. A D gene is named only where the DNA matches it firmly. Not all rows give a size; the values are once, few, many and, for expanded clones, a class.

CDR3: CASSDRRVWADTQYF
DNA: TGTGCCAGCAGTGATCGGCGGGTTTGGGCAGATACGCAGTATTTT
J: TRBJ2-3
V: TRBV2
D: -
size: few

CDR3: CASSPRDTGHSETQYF
DNA: TGCGCCAGCAGCCCCCGGGACACGGGACATTCGGAGACCCAGTACTTC
J: TRBJ2-5
V: TRBV4-1
D: -
size: -

CDR3: CASSFLTNEKLFF
DNA: TGTGCCAGCAGCTTCCTAACTAATGAAAAACTGTTTTTT
J: TRBJ1-4
V: TRBV5-5
D: -
size: -

CDR3: CASSQDPGGDGANVLTF
DNA: TGCGCCAGCAGCCAAGATCCAGGGGGCGATGGGGCCAACGTCCTGACTTTC
J: TRBJ2-6
V: TRBV4-3
D: TRBD1
size: -

CDR3: CASSLAGKNTEAFF
DNA: TGTGCCAGCAGCTTGGCAGGGAAGAACACTGAAGCTTTCTTT
J: TRBJ1-1
V: TRBV5-4
D: -
size: -

CDR3: CATSARTGNQPQHF
DNA: TGTGCCACCAGCGCACGGACAGGCAATCAGCCCCAGCATTTT
J: TRBJ1-5
V: TRBV15
D: -
size: few

CDR3: CASSFIEAQYF
DNA: TGTGCCAGCAGCTTTATAGAGGCCCAGTACTTC
J: TRBJ2-5
V: TRBV5-6
D: -
size: -

CDR3: CASTAGPNTGELFF
DNA: TGTGCCAGTACTGCGGGCCCGAACACCGGGGAGCTGTTTTTT
J: TRBJ2-2
V: TRBV5-6
D: -
size: -

CDR3: CASKRAGKEYYEQYF
DNA: TGTGCCAGTAAGCGGGCAGGGAAAGAGTACTACGAGCAGTACTTC
J: TRBJ2-7
V: TRBV19
D: -
size: -

CDR3: CASSLIEGAARPQHF
DNA: TGTGCCAGCAGCTTAATTGAGGGGGCAGCTCGCCCCCAGCATTTT
J: TRBJ1-5
V: TRBV7-2
D: TRBD1
size: -

CDR3: CASSFGPGGGYGYTF
DNA: TGTGCCAGCAGCTTTGGGCCAGGGGGTGGCTATGGCTACACCTTC
J: TRBJ1-2
V: TRBV7-2
D: TRBD1
size: -

CDR3: CASSRTGVYGYTF
DNA: TGTGCCAGCAGCCGGACAGGGGTCTATGGCTACACCTTC
J: TRBJ1-2
V: TRBV7-2
D: TRBD1
size: -

CDR3: CAHRRQGEPEAFF
DNA: TGTGCCCACCGCCGGCAGGGGGAACCTGAAGCTTTCTTT
J: TRBJ1-1
V: TRBV30
D: TRBD1
size: -

CDR3: CAWISGPWAFF
DNA: TGTGCCTGGATCTCTGGGCCCTGGGCTTTCTTT
J: TRBJ1-1
V: TRBV30
D: -
size: -

CDR3: CASNWDSYNEQFF
DNA: TGTGCCAGCAATTGGGACAGCTACAATGAGCAGTTCTTC
J: TRBJ2-1
V: TRBV2
D: TRBD1
size: -

CDR3: CASSQYTSGAHQETQYF
DNA: TGCGCCAGCAGCCAATATACTAGCGGGGCCCACCAAGAGACCCAGTACTTC
J: TRBJ2-5
V: TRBV4-1
D: TRBD2
size: -

CDR3: CASSLEQGDGYTF
DNA: TGTGCCAGCAGCTTAGAACAGGGAGATGGCTACACCTTC
J: TRBJ1-2
V: TRBV7-9
D: -
size: -

CDR3: CASTPGQDYGYTF
DNA: TGTGCCAGCACCCCGGGACAGGACTATGGCTACACCTTC
J: TRBJ1-2
V: TRBV6-5
D: TRBD1
size: once

CDR3: CASSLQGEAFF
DNA: TGTGCCAGCAGCTTACAGGGTGAAGCTTTCTTT
J: TRBJ1-1
V: TRBV7-2
D: -
size: -

CDR3: CASTQGENTEAFF
DNA: TGTGCCAGCACCCAGGGCGAGAATACTGAAGCTTTCTTT
J: TRBJ1-1
V: TRBV9
D: -
size: -

CDR3: CASSPRGTANEKLFF
DNA: TGTGCCAGCTCACCAAGAGGGACAGCGAATGAAAAACTGTTTTTT
J: TRBJ1-4
V: TRBV18
D: TRBD1
size: -

CDR3: CASSPAGLDYGYTF
DNA: TGTGCCAGCTCACCAGCAGGACTAGACTATGGCTACACCTTC
J: TRBJ1-2
V: TRBV18
D: -
size: few

CDR3: CASSPGGGVGTEAFF
DNA: TGTGCCAGCTCACCAGGGGGAGGGGTTGGCACTGAAGCTTTCTTT
J: TRBJ1-1
V: TRBV18
D: -
size: -

CDR3: CASSGTGYNEQFF
DNA: TGTGCCAGCAGTGGGACAGGGTACAATGAGCAGTTCTTC
J: TRBJ2-1
V: TRBV2
D: TRBD1
size: -

CDR3: CASTQSGTGYTEAFF
DNA: TGTGCCAGCACTCAAAGTGGGACAGGTTACACTGAAGCTTTCTTT
J: TRBJ1-1
V: TRBV7-9
D: TRBD1
size: -

CDR3: CASSQDSDRVREKLFF
DNA: TGTGCCAGCAGCCAAGATTCGGACAGGGTCCGCGAAAAACTGTTTTTT
J: TRBJ1-4
V: TRBV14
D: TRBD1
size: once

CDR3: CASSVTGGSNQPQHF
DNA: TGCGCCAGCAGCGTAACAGGGGGAAGCAATCAGCCCCAGCATTTT
J: TRBJ1-5
V: TRBV5-1
D: TRBD1
size: -

CDR3: CASSGTGVLRVTGYTF
DNA: TGTGCCAGTTCCGGGACAGGGGTGTTGCGGGTGACTGGCTACACCTTC
J: TRBJ1-2
V: TRBV19
D: TRBD1
size: -

CDR3: CASSWRPGQANTEAFF
DNA: TGCGCCAGCAGCTGGAGACCGGGACAGGCGAACACTGAAGCTTTCTTT
J: TRBJ1-1
V: TRBV5-1
D: TRBD1
size: -

CDR3: CASSLLAGGDNEQFF
DNA: TGTGCCAGCAGCCTGCTAGCGGGGGGTGACAATGAGCAGTTCTTC
J: TRBJ2-1
V: TRBV7-6
D: TRBD2
size: few

CDR3: CASSPTVETQYF
DNA: TGTGCCAGCAGCCCTACGGTGGAGACCCAGTACTTC
J: TRBJ2-5
V: TRBV5-8
D: -
size: -

CDR3: CASSEAASAGREKLFF
DNA: TGTGCCAGCAGTGAAGCGGCAAGCGCCGGGAGGGAAAAACTGTTTTTT
J: TRBJ1-4
V: TRBV2
D: -
size: -

CDR3: CASSPNSRVGTDTQYF
DNA: TGTGCCAGCAGCCCCAACTCTAGAGTCGGCACAGATACGCAGTATTTT
J: TRBJ2-3
V: TRBV11-2
D: -
size: -

CDR3: CASSPRETGNQPQHF
DNA: TGCGCCAGCAGCCCCAGGGAAACGGGCAATCAGCCCCAGCATTTT
J: TRBJ1-5
V: TRBV4-1
D: -
size: -

CDR3: CASSVGAGANQPQHF
DNA: TGTGCCAGCAGCGTAGGGGCAGGGGCCAATCAGCCCCAGCATTTT
J: TRBJ1-5
V: TRBV9
D: -
size: -

CDR3: CASSRGQGADGYTF
DNA: TGCGCCAGCAGCCGCGGACAGGGGGCGGATGGCTACACCTTC
J: TRBJ1-2
V: TRBV5-1
D: TRBD1
size: -

CDR3: CASSRDTKGYGYTF
DNA: TGTGCCAGTTCCCGGGACACAAAAGGGTATGGCTACACCTTC
J: TRBJ1-2
V: TRBV11-2
D: -
size: -

CDR3: CASSPPWTDRRSTYEQYF
DNA: TGTGCCAGCTCACCACCCTGGACAGACCGGAGATCGACCTACGAGCAGTACTTC
J: TRBJ2-7
V: TRBV18
D: -
size: -

CDR3: CASSQDSSWDRRYGYTF
DNA: TGCGCCAGCAGCCAAGATTCGTCATGGGACAGGCGCTATGGCTACACCTTC
J: TRBJ1-2
V: TRBV4-3
D: TRBD1
size: -

CDR3: CASSQAGASSYGYTF
DNA: TGTGCCAGCAGCCAAGCAGGGGCAAGTAGCTATGGCTACACCTTC
J: TRBJ1-2
V: TRBV14
D: -
size: -

CDR3: CASSHSRFRNQPQHF
DNA: TGTGCCAGCAGCCACAGCAGGTTCCGCAATCAGCCCCAGCATTTT
J: TRBJ1-5
V: TRBV6-1
D: -
size: -

CDR3: CASSPARDSRFYEQYF
DNA: TGTGCCAGCAGCCCAGCCCGGGACAGTCGATTTTACGAGCAGTACTTC
J: TRBJ2-7
V: TRBV7-8
D: TRBD1
size: once

CDR3: CASSLSRGYEQYF
DNA: TGTGCCAGCAGCCTCTCCCGGGGATACGAGCAGTACTTC
J: TRBJ2-7
V: TRBV16
D: -
size: -

CDR3: CASRTGTGNNYGYTF
DNA: TGTGCCAGCAGGACTGGGACAGGGAACAACTATGGCTACACCTTC
J: TRBJ1-2
V: TRBV2
D: TRBD1
size: -

CDR3: CASSEIVGQPQHF
DNA: TGTGCCAGTAGTGAAATCGTCGGGCAGCCCCAGCATTTT
J: TRBJ1-5
V: TRBV6-1
D: -
size: -

CDR3: CASSIPGTGGVEKLFF
DNA: TGTGCCAGCAGCATACCCGGGACAGGGGGGGTTGAAAAACTGTTTTTT
J: TRBJ1-4
V: TRBV21-1
D: -
size: -

CDR3: CASSLDYGPISYEQYF
DNA: TGTGCCAGCAGCTTAGATTATGGCCCGATCTCCTACGAGCAGTACTTC
J: TRBJ2-7
V: TRBV11-2
D: -
size: -

CDR3: CASSLEGTVNTEAFF
DNA: TGTGCCAGCAGCCTCGAAGGGACAGTCAACACTGAAGCTTTCTTT
J: TRBJ1-1
V: TRBV6-5
D: TRBD1
size: -

CDR3: CASSIKGQASLAKNIQYF
DNA: TGTGCCAGTAGTATAAAGGGGCAGGCATCCCTAGCCAAAAACATTCAGTACTTC
J: TRBJ2-4
V: TRBV19
D: -
size: -

CDR3: CASSSGTNPYEQYF
DNA: TGTGCCAGCAGCTCGGGGACTAACCCCTACGAGCAGTACTTC
J: TRBJ2-7
V: TRBV11-3
D: TRBD2
size: -

CDR3: CASSATGGFSYEQYF
DNA: TGTGCCAGCAGCGCGACAGGGGGCTTCTCCTACGAGCAGTACTTC
J: TRBJ2-7
V: TRBV5-6
D: TRBD1
size: -

CDR3: CASSPSGRGGTEAFF
DNA: TGTGCCAGCTCACCCTCCGGCCGCGGGGGGACTGAAGCTTTCTTT
J: TRBJ1-1
V: TRBV18
D: -
size: -

CDR3: CASGLAGGGGEQFF
DNA: TGTGCCAGTGGACTAGCGGGGGGGGGCGGTGAGCAGTTCTTC
J: TRBJ2-1
V: TRBV19
D: TRBD2
size: -

CDR3: CASSLYRLNTEAFF
DNA: TGTGCCAGCAGCTTATACAGGTTGAACACTGAAGCTTTCTTT
J: TRBJ1-1
V: TRBV7-2
D: -
size: few